These T cell receptor beta chains were read from a single sample in a study. TCRdb reanalysed the RT-PCR reads using MiXCR and keeps one entry per CDR3 protein. The table shows fewer than 800,000 distinct CDR3 sequences, with 14% occurring only once. Sequenced sample: memory CD4+ T cells from blood. The source of these receptors is a female donor in good health, serving as a healthy control. The CDR3 runs from the conserved cysteine through the conserved F or W. The order of the fields is J gene, clone size, V gene, D gene, CDR3 length, CDR3 protein, CDR3 DNA. The D gene is left open where the match is weak. Expanded clones are given a class, and other clones once, few, many or no size at all.

J: TRBJ2-7
size: many
V: TRBV9
D: NA
length: 15
CDR3: CASRKGDLSSYEQYF
DNA: TGTGCCAGCAGAAAGGGGGATCTCTCCTCCTACGAGCAGTACTTC

J: TRBJ2-3
size: NA
V: TRBV9
D: TRBD2
length: 16
CDR3: CASSGLAGGRGDTQYF
DNA: TGTGCCAGCAGCGGACTAGCGGGAGGCCGGGGAGATACGCAGTATTTT

J: TRBJ1-2
size: many
V: TRBV7-3
D: NA
length: 15
CDR3: CASSSEGRGGYGYTF
DNA: TGTGCCAGCAGCTCGGAGGGACGTGGAGGGTATGGCTACACCTTC

J: TRBJ1-1
size: few
V: TRBV7-6
D: NA
length: 15
CDR3: CASSPRDTLNTEAFF
DNA: TGTGCCAGCAGCCCACGGGACACCCTGAACACTGAAGCTTTCTTT

J: TRBJ1-6
size: NA
V: TRBV9
D: NA
length: 16
CDR3: CASSVGQLQNNSPLHF
DNA: TGTGCCAGCAGCGTAGGACAGCTACAGAATAATTCACCCCTCCACTTT

J: TRBJ1-4
size: few
V: TRBV9
D: NA
length: 17
CDR3: CASSVGWGRATNEKLFF
DNA: TGTGCCAGCAGCGTAGGATGGGGAAGGGCAACTAATGAAAAACTGTTTTTT

J: TRBJ2-2
size: NA
V: TRBV7-3
D: TRBD1
length: 13
CDR3: CASRTGNTEELFF
DNA: TGTGCCAGCAGGACAGGGAACACCGAGGAGCTGTTTTTT

J: TRBJ2-7
size: NA
V: TRBV5-1
D: NA
length: 13
CDR3: CASSLEAYYEQYF
DNA: TGCGCCAGCAGCTTGGAAGCGTACTACGAGCAGTACTTC

J: TRBJ2-1
size: few
V: TRBV7-9
D: NA
length: 15
CDR3: CASRGGLHSYNEQFF
DNA: TGTGCCAGCAGGGGGGGACTCCACTCCTACAATGAGCAGTTCTTC

J: TRBJ2-3
size: few
V: TRBV4-2
D: TRBD2
length: 20
CDR3: CASSKNRLAGEGGPTDTQYF
DNA: TGTGCCAGCAGCAAGAATAGACTAGCGGGAGAGGGAGGACCCACAGATACGCAGTATTTT